Presented here are 13 T cell receptor beta chains from one specimen sequenced in a study of control samples from healthy donors and cancer patients. The method was immunoSEQ multiplex PCR; TCRdb's version includes in-frame clones alone and lacks a portion of them. Here the sample spans some 100,000 clones, around nine tenths being singletons. The sequenced sample was blood. The receptors were sampled from a human donor in good health. The donor label of this sample is uncertain.

The chain employs TRBV30 and TRBJ1-4; no firm D call. Germline lookup yields CDR1 GTSNPN and CDR2 SVGIG (reference sequence). Between the trimmed V and J ends, which lost 0 bases and 6 bases, there was a span of 5 bases. The CDR3 is 12 amino acids. CDR3 in DNA: TGTGCCTGGAGTGTAAGGGATGAAAAACTGTTTTTT. This codes for CAWSVRDEKLFF.

The rearrangement links TRBV5-4 to TRBJ1-5; no reliable D call. The length of the CDR3 is 14 residues. Trimming pared 0 bases from V and 6 bases from J, leaving 10 bases between. Germline-derived CDR1 and CDR2 are SGHNT and YYREEE (reference sequence). The CDR3 loop reads CASSLGGSFQPQHF. The DNA for the CDR3 is TGTGCCAGCAGCTTGGGGGGAAGTTTTCAGCCCCAGCATTTT.

This clone was detected only once. The chain carries TRBV7-6 and TRBJ2-7; no clear D gene. Deletions cut 0 bases from V and 1 base from J, with 13 bases between. Germline V gene lookup returns CDR1 SGHVS and CDR2 FNYEAQ. The CDR3 consists of 16 residues. The CDR3 region has the DNA TGTGCCAGCAGCTTAGCCCGGAGTGACGAGTCCTACGAGCAGTACGTC. Its protein is CASSLARSDESYEQYV.

This rearrangement joins TRBV5-1 to TRBJ1-2, with D unresolved. The ends were cut back, 4 bases at V and 4 bases at J, with 11 bases in the middle. The length of the CDR3 is 13 residues. The germline CDR1 and CDR2 sequences are SGHRS and YFSETQ. The CDR3 coding sequence is TGCGCCAGCAGCCCGAATAGCAGCTATGGCTACACCTTC. This encodes CASSPNSSYGYTF.

A note on this clone: The sample holds other DNA sequences that translate to the same CDR3. This sequence joins TRBV19 and TRBJ2-3; D is unclear. Per the germline V gene, CDR1 is LNHDA and CDR2 is SQIVND (reference sequence). V lost 2 bases and J 2 bases, leaving 5 bases between the germline ends. This CDR3 spans 13 amino acids. The CDR3 DNA sequence: TGTGCCAGTAGTATACCCGACACAGATACGCAGTATTTT. Translating gives CASSIPDTDTQYF.

The chain combines TRBV3-1 (or the pseudogene TRBV3-2) with TRBJ1-6; D is ambiguous. Trimming took 4 bases from V and 6 from J, leaving 10 bases between them. The CDR3 has 14 amino acids. Germline CDR1 reads LGHDT; CDR2 reads YNNKEL (reference sequence). The CDR3 loop reads CASSRVAVNSPLHF. The CDR3 DNA reads TGTGCCAGCAGCCGGGTGGCAGTTAATTCACCCCTCCACTTT.

The chain recombines TRBV25-1 with TRBJ1-4, with D perhaps TRBD1 (6 bases). Trimming pared 4 bases from V and 5 bases from J, leaving 14 bases between. The CDR3 has 15 residues. CDR1 MGHDK and CDR2 SYGVNS come from the germline V gene. CDR3 sequence: CASSASGASNEKLFF. CDR3 bases: TGTGCCAGCAGTGCCTCAGGGGCTTCCAATGAAAAACTGTTTTTT. Supplemented by reference TRBV25-1 and TRBJ1-4, the full variable domain reads EADIYQTPRYLVIGTGKKITLECSQTMGHDKMYWYQQDPGMELHLIHYSYGVNSTEKGDLSSESTVSRIRTEHFPLTLESARPSHTSQYLCASSASGASNEKLFFGSGTQLSVL.

This clone was counted once. The chain employs TRBV10-3 and TRBJ1-5; possibly TRBD1 for D (5 bases). The germline CDR1 and CDR2 sequences are ENHRY and SYGVKD. V dropped 3 bases and J dropped 5 bases, with 8 bases sitting between them. The CDR3 loop spans 13 amino acids. Here the CDR3 DNA reads TGTGCCATCAGTGAAAGAGGGGATCAGCCCCAGCATTTT. This gives the protein CAISERGDQPQHF.

The chain is built from TRBV7-8 and TRBJ2-1; D is tentatively TRBD1 or TRBD2 (5 bases each). This CDR3 spans 13 amino acids. CDR1 is SGHVS and CDR2 is FQNEAQ in the germline V gene. V was pared by 9 bases and J by 8 bases, with 17 bases between. The CDR3 DNA reads as TGTGCCAGTACCACCGGGGTGGGGGATGAGCAGTTCTTC. Its translation: CASTTGVGDEQFF. Variable domain in full (rest from reference TRBV7-8 and TRBJ2-1): GAGVSQSPRYKVAKRGQDVALRCDPISGHVSLFWYQQALGQGPEFLTYFQNEAQLDKSGLPSDRFFAERPEGSVSTLKIQRTQQEDSAVYLCASTTGVGDEQFFGPGTRLTVL.

This clone was seen a single time. V gene TRBV24-1 combines with J gene TRBJ1-3; D ambiguous. Trimming took off 2 bases at V and 0 bases at J, with 7 bases between the two ends. Germline V gives CDR1 KGHDR, CDR2 SFDVKD. This CDR3 is built from 15 residues. CDR3 nucleotide sequence: TGTGCCACCAGTGATTCCCTGAGCTCTGGAAACACCATATATTTT. Translation: CATSDSLSSGNTIYF.

This chain joins TRBV11-2 and TRBJ1-5; D not certain. From germline, CDR1 is SGHAT and CDR2 FQNNGV. This CDR3 spans 17 amino acids. Trimming removed 2 bases from V and 11 bases from J, with 25 bases in between. This CDR3 reads CASSLSDGLRAQSAQHF. CDR3 nucleotides: TGTGCCAGCAGCTTATCGGACGGTCTGAGAGCGCAATCAGCCCAGCATTTT.

The rearrangement uses TRBV5-1 and TRBJ2-6; D gene ambiguous. The germline gives CDR1 SGHRS, CDR2 YFSETQ. The germline V and J ends were trimmed by 0 bases and 4 bases, with 8 bases remaining between them. This CDR3 contains 15 residues. The CDR3 coding sequence is TGCGCCAGCAGCTTGGGGACGGACGGGGCCAACGTCCTGACTTTC. Amino acid sequence: CASSLGTDGANVLTF. Based on the CDR3 plus reference TRBV5-1 and TRBJ2-6, the full variable domain is KAGVTQTPRYLIKTRGQQVTLSCSPISGHRSVSWYQQTPGQGLQFLFEYFSETQRNKGNFPGRFSGRQFSNSRSEMNVSTLELGDSALYLCASSLGTDGANVLTFGAGSRLTVL.

This clone was seen just once. The rearrangement joins TRBV11-2 to TRBJ2-3; D is unresolved. Germline lookup yields CDR1 SGHAT and CDR2 FQNNGV. V was cut by 2 bases and J by 6 bases, with 12 bases left in between. The CDR3 runs to 14 residues. For the CDR3, the DNA is TGTGCCAGCAGCTTAATGGGTGTGAGTGATACGCAGTATTTT. Protein product: CASSLMGVSDTQYF.